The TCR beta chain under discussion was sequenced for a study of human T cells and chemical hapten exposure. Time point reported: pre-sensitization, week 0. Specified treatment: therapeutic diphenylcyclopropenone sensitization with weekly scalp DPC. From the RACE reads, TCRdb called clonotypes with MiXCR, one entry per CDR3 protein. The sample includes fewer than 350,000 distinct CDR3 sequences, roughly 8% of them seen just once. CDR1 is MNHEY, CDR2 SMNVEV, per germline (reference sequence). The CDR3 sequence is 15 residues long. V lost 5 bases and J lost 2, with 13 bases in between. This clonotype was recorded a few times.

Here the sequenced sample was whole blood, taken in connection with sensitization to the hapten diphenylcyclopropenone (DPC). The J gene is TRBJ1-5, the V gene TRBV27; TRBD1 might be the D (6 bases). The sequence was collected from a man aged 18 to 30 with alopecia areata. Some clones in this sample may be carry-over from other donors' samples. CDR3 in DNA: TGTGCCAGCAGTCCGACAGGCAAGGGCAATCAGCCCCAGCATTTT. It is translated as CASSPTGKGNQPQHF.